This TCR beta chain stems from a study of blood T cell repertoires in COVID-19. Study-level information: COVID-19 samples, acute and convalescent, were from the United States, Italy and Spain. In each case, the material was cDNA or gDNA derived from T cells, B-cell-depleted T cells, or PBMCs.

Original analysis: How many nucleated cells were present was estimated from reference gene primer amplification. The method was immunoSEQ multiplex PCR; TCRdb's version includes in-frame clones alone and lacks a portion of them. Clone size and the V and J calls come from that table; the DNA yielded D and trimming. This repertoire shows some 42,000 clones, roughly 88% found once; its top ten account for around 2.3%. CDR1 and CDR2 from the germline V gene are SGHKS and YYEKEE (reference sequence). The V end lost 0 bases, the J end lost 6 bases, and 17 bases lay between the germline ends. The CDR3 totals 16 residues.

This TCR was recovered from a human donor in a cohort sampled during active COVID-19. The chain employs TRBV5-5 and TRBJ2-3; TRBD1 might be the D (6 bases). The sample consisted of peripheral blood. The CDR3 DNA is TGTGCCAGCAGCTTGGAAGGGACAAGGGTATCGGATACGCAGTATTTT. Amino acid sequence: CASSLEGTRVSDTQYF.